These T cell receptor beta chains were read from a single sample in a study of T cells in Graves' hyperthyroidism and ophthalmopathy. MiXCR was run by TCRdb on the multiplex PCR reads, yielding one entry per CDR3 protein. The sample holds about 510,000 distinct CDR3 sequences, over 45% seen once. The sequencing sample was made of peripheral blood or thyroid tissue (not recorded which). The receptors were gathered from an adult woman with Graves' disease, either hyperthyroidism or ophthalmopathy (not recorded which). The CDR3 runs from the conserved cysteine through the conserved F or W. D genes are given only for firm matches. Size values are once, few and many counts, or a class for expanded clones, and some rows have none.

>TRBV10-1|TRBJ2-7|-|-
TGCGCCAGCAAGGGGGGGACTCCCAGCTACGAGCAGTACTTC
CASKGGTPSYEQYF
>TRBV7-9|TRBJ1-1|-|-
TGTGCCAGCAGCAACCAGGGTCTTGCCGCTGAAGCTTTCTTT
CASSNQGLAAEAFF
>TRBV7-2|TRBJ2-2|TRBD2|many
TGTGCCAGCAGCCCCCGCGGCGGGAGAGGGACCGGGGAGCTGTTTTTT
CASSPRGGRGTGELFF
>TRBV13|TRBJ1-6|-|-
TGTGCCAGCAGCTTAGATCCAGGGGAAAATTCACCCCTCCACTTT
CASSLDPGENSPLHF
>TRBV7-9|TRBJ1-1|-|-
TGTGCCAGCAGCTTACTACAGGCTACTGAAGCTTTCTTT
CASSLLQATEAFF
>TRBV20-1|TRBJ2-5|-|-
TGCAGTGCAAGAGCGGGACAGCAAGAGACCCAGTACTTC
CSARAGQQETQYF
>TRBV20-1|TRBJ1-2|-|-
TGCAGTGGGTTGGGGCTGCTCGACTATGGCTACACCTTC
CSGLGLLDYGYTF
>TRBV28|TRBJ2-2|-|-
TGTGCCAGCAGTCCCGACGGCGCGAACACCGGGGAGCTGTTTTTT
CASSPDGANTGELFF
>TRBV29-1|TRBJ2-7|-|-
TGCAGCGTTGATGATGGGGGGACAGTGTACGAGCAGTACTTC
CSVDDGGTVYEQYF
>TRBV11-2|TRBJ2-1|-|-
TGTGCCAGCACCCCGGAGGCGGAAAGCTCCTACAATGAGCAGTTCTTC
CASTPEAESSYNEQFF
>TRBV29-1|TRBJ2-5|-|-
TGCAGCAGTTACGGATGGCAGGCGTCAGCGGAAGAGACCCAGTACTTC
CSSYGWQASAEETQYF
>TRBV5-6|TRBJ2-7|-|-
TGTGCCAGCAGCTTGGATCGGGAGGAGCAGTACTTC
CASSLDREEQYF
>TRBV10-2|TRBJ1-2|TRBD1|-
TGCGCCAGCAGTGAGTCCCGGACAGGGAGTTATGGCTACACCTTC
CASSESRTGSYGYTF
>TRBV20-1|TRBJ2-7|-|many
TGCAGTGCTAGACGGGACTCCTACGAGCAGTACTTC
CSARRDSYEQYF
>TRBV24-1|TRBJ2-5|TRBD2|once
TGTGCCACCAGTGGGACTAGCGGGGAGACCCAGTACTTC
CATSGTSGETQYF
>TRBV7-8|TRBJ2-2|TRBD1|-
TGTGCCAGCAGCATTCTCCCGGGACAGGGGAACACCGGGGAGCTGTTTTTT
CASSILPGQGNTGELFF
>TRBV10-2|TRBJ1-2|-|few
TGCGCCAGCAGTCCAGCCTGGTCCACAGCGTCCTATGGCTACACCTTC
CASSPAWSTASYGYTF
>TRBV5-1|TRBJ1-2|-|few
TGCGCCAGCAGCTTACGAGGGACTGCTAACTATGGCTACACCTTC
CASSLRGTANYGYTF
>TRBV10-3|TRBJ2-7|TRBD1|many
TGTGCCATCAGTGAGTCTGGACAGGGGGTGTCCTACGAGCAGTACTTC
CAISESGQGVSYEQYF
>TRBV19|TRBJ1-1|TRBD1|-
TGTGCCAGTAGAGGACAGGGGGCTCGTACTGAAGCTTTCTTT
CASRGQGARTEAFF
>TRBV10-3|TRBJ1-1|-|few
TGTGCCTCTGGGGTGGGAACTGAAGCTTTCTTT
CASGVGTEAFF
>TRBV10-3|TRBJ1-2|-|-
TGTGCCATCAGTGAGCCTGGGGTTGTCTATGGCTACACCTTC
CAISEPGVVYGYTF
>TRBV7-2|TRBJ2-5|TRBD1|-
TGTGCCAGCAGCTTAGCTCAGGGGGCAGAGGAGACCCAGTACTTC
CASSLAQGAEETQYF
>TRBV10-3|TRBJ1-1|-|-
TGTGCCATCAGTGAGAGGGAGACTGAAGCTTTCTTT
CAISERETEAFF
>TRBV19|TRBJ2-2|-|many
TGTGCCAGTAACCGTCGTCCAGGGGGAATAAGCGGGACCGGGGAGCTGTTTTTT
CASNRRPGGISGTGELFF
>TRBV6-5|TRBJ1-2|-|-
TGTGCCAGCAGAGAACCAGGGAGTAACTATGGCTACACCTTC
CASREPGSNYGYTF
>TRBV2|TRBJ2-7|TRBD1|few
TGTGCCAGCAGCCGACAGGGGGCCGGGGGCGAGCAGTACTTC
CASSRQGAGGEQYF
>TRBV29-1|TRBJ1-2|-|few
TGCAGCGCCCGGCGGGGTAACTATGGCTACACCTTC
CSARRGNYGYTF
>TRBV15|TRBJ2-2|-|-
TGTGCCACCAGCGGGGGACCACTTGAGGAGCTGTTTTTT
CATSGGPLEELFF
>TRBV29-1|TRBJ2-7|TRBD1|-
TGCAGCGACGGGACAGGGGTGGGCGAGCAGTACTTC
CSDGTGVGEQYF
>TRBV10-3|TRBJ2-7|-|-
TGTGCCATCAGCGACATGACCGGGACCACTCCCGCCTACGAGCAGTACTTC
CAISDMTGTTPAYEQYF
>TRBV4-2|TRBJ2-7|-|few
TGTGCCAGCAGCCAAGTGGGTCGTGCGGGATCGGACGAGCAGTACTTC
CASSQVGRAGSDEQYF
>TRBV10-3|TRBJ2-7|-|many
TGTGCCACCTCAGGGGGCGGGAGTCGGTACGAGCAGTACTTC
CATSGGGSRYEQYF
>TRBV18|TRBJ1-3|-|few
TGTGCCAGCTCGTCCGAAACGATTACCGGAAACACCATATATTTT
CASSSETITGNTIYF
>TRBV19|TRBJ1-2|-|-
TGTGCCAGTAAAGCCAGGGGACTCTATGGCTACACCTTC
CASKARGLYGYTF
>TRBV19|TRBJ1-1|-|few
TGTGCCAGTATTGCAGGGAGAGGCACTGAAGCTTTCTTT
CASIAGRGTEAFF
>TRBV2|TRBJ2-2|-|-
TGTGCCAGCAACCAAGTAGCGTTGAGCACCGGGGAGCTGTTTTTT
CASNQVALSTGELFF
>TRBV2|TRBJ1-5|-|many
TGTGCCAGCAGCCTCTTCTATCCTAATCAGCCCCAGCATTTT
CASSLFYPNQPQHF
>TRBV4-1|TRBJ1-2|-|many
TGCGCCAGCAGCCAAGACCAAGGTCGGGATGGCTACACCTTC
CASSQDQGRDGYTF
>TRBV24-1|TRBJ2-5|-|-
TGTGCCACCAGTGAGCCCACGGGGGGCTCAGATACGCAGTACTTC
CATSEPTGGSDTQYF
>TRBV4-1|TRBJ2-2|-|-
TGCGCCAGCAGCCAAGAGCGGCAGTCGAACACCGGGGAGCTGTCTTGG
CASSQERQSNTGELSW
>TRBV7-2|TRBJ2-7|TRBD2|many
TGTGCCAGCAGCTACTTTAGCGGGAGATCGGGAGAGCAGTACTTC
CASSYFSGRSGEQYF
>TRBV7-9|TRBJ1-2|-|many
TGTGCCAGCAGCTTAGCCTATCGGGGCTACACCTTC
CASSLAYRGYTF
>TRBV10-3|TRBJ1-2|-|-
TGTGCCATCAGTGGTTACGGAAACACCTTC
CAISGYGNTF
>TRBV5-1|TRBJ1-6|-|few
TGTGCCAGCAGCGAACCGGGGCTGCCCCTCCACTTT
CASSEPGLPLHF
>TRBV9|TRBJ2-7|TRBD2|many
TGTGCCAGCAGCGAGGATAGCGGGAGGCGACGGGAGCAGTACTTC
CASSEDSGRRREQYF
>TRBV7-9|TRBJ2-7|-|few
TGTGCCAGCAGCCATGGACAAGGGCGGTACGAGCAGTACTTC
CASSHGQGRYEQYF
>TRBV12-3/TRBV12-4|TRBJ1-2|-|many
TGTGCCAGCAGTTTCGGGGGCGGGGGGGGCTACACCTTC
CASSFGGGGGYTF
>TRBV29-1|TRBJ2-5|-|-
TGCAGCGTTATCTGGGGAGGAGAGACCCAGTACTTC
CSVIWGGETQYF
>TRBV6-5|TRBJ1-6|-|many
TGTGCCAGCAGTGCAAAGACTTCCGGGTATAATTCACCCCTCCACTTT
CASSAKTSGYNSPLHF
>TRBV10-2|TRBJ2-5|-|-
TGCGCCAGCAGTGAAGTCAGGGGAGGCGAGACCCAGTACTTC
CASSEVRGGETQYF
>TRBV7-2|TRBJ1-4|-|-
TGTGCCAGCAGCATTCGTACAGAGAGAAGTGAAAAACTGTTTTTT
CASSIRTERSEKLFF
>TRBV19|TRBJ2-7|TRBD1|few
TGTGCCAGTAGTCCGACAGGGGGGCGCTACGAGCAGTACTTC
CASSPTGGRYEQYF
>TRBV4-3|TRBJ2-5|-|many
TGTGCCAGCAGCCAAGTCACAGGAGCAGAGGAGACCCAGTACTTC
CASSQVTGAEETQYF
>TRBV29-1|TRBJ2-1|TRBD1|-
TGCAGCGTTGAAGGTCTGGGGGACAGCTACAATGAGCAGTTCTTC
CSVEGLGDSYNEQFF
>TRBV10-1|TRBJ2-1|-|-
TGCGCCAGCAGTCCCGCCAAGTACAATGAGCAGTTCTTC
CASSPAKYNEQFF